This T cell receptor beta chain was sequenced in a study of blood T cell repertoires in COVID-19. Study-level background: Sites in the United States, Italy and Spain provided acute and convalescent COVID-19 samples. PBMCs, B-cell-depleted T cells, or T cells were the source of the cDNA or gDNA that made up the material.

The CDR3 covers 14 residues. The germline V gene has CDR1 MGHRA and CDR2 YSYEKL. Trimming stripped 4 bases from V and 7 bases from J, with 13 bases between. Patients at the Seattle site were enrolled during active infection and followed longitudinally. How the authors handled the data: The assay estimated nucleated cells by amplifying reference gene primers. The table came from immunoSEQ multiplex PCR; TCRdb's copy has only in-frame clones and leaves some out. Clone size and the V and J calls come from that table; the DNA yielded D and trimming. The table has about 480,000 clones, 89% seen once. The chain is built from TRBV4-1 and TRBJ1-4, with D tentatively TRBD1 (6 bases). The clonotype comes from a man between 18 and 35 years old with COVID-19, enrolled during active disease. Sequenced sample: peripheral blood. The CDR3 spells CASSLGGWFEKLFF. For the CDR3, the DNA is TGCGCCAGCAGCCTAGGGGGTTGGTTTGAAAAACTGTTTTTT.